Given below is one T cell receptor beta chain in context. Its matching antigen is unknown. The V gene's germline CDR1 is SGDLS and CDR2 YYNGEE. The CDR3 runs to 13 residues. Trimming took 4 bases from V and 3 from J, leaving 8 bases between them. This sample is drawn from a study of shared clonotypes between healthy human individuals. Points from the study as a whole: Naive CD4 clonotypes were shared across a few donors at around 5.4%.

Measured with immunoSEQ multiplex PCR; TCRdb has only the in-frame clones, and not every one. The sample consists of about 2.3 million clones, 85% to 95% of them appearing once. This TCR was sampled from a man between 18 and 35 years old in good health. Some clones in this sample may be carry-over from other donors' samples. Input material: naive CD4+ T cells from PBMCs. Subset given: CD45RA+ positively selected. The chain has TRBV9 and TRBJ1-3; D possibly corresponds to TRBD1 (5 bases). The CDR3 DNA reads TGTGCCAGCAGCAAAGGGGTTGGAAACACCATATATTTT. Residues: CASSKGVGNTIYF. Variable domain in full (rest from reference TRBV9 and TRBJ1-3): DSGVTQTPKHLITATGQRVTLRCSPRSGDLSVYWYQQSLDQGLQFLIQYYNGEERAKGNILERFSAQQFPDLHSELNLSSLELGDSALYFCASSKGVGNTIYFGEGSWLTVV.